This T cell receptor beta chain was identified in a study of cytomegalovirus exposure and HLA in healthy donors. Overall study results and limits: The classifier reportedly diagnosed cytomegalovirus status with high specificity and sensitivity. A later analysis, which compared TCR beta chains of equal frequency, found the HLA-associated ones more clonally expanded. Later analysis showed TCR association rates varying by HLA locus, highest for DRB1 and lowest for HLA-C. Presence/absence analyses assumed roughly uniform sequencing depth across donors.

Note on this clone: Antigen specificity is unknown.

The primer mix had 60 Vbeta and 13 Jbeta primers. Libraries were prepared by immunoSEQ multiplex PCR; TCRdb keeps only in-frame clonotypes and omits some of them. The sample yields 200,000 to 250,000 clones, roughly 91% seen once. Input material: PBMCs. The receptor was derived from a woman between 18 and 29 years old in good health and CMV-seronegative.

The DNA of the CDR3 is TGTGCCAGCTCACCGCTCCGGGGGGGCGTCAATGAGCAGTTCTTC. Protein product: CASSPLRGGVNEQFF. The chain combines TRBV18 with TRBJ2-1; 8 positions match TRBD2. Germline CDR1 is KGHSH and CDR2 is LQKENI. With V trimmed by 3 bases and J by 6 bases, 7 bases remained unmatched. This CDR3 is 15 amino acids long.